The 17 T cell receptor beta chains below come from one sample, sequenced in a study of early T cells in non-severe SARS-CoV-2 infection (dated by TCRdb to the early 2020s). Libraries were built with 5' RACE. Instrument on record: NextSeq 500. TCRdb passed the public sequencing reads through fastp at Q25 and MiXCR, retaining productive beta sequences. Rows matching on CDR3 protein sequence are summarized as one entry with the most common DNA and genes. A total of some 60,000 distinct CDR3 sequences appear in this sample, 8.9% of them only once. Around 17% of the sample belongs to the ten largest clones. Sequencing was performed on whole blood. The origin of the receptors is an adult who was a healthcare worker with PCR-confirmed SARS-CoV-2 infection or an uninfected control (not recorded which).

The sample holds a few counts of this clonotype. J is TRBJ2-5 and V is TRBV6-5; no definite D call. CDR3 length equals 14 residues. Per the germline V gene, CDR1 is MNHEY and CDR2 is SVGAGI. The V end was cut by 5 bases, the J end by 5 bases, with 15 bases between. The CDR3 is CASSPIAREETQYF. The CDR3 DNA reads as TGTGCCAGCAGTCCCATCGCTAGAGAGGAGACCCAGTACTTC.

Many counts were recorded for this clonotype. V gene TRBV10-2 combines with J gene TRBJ2-1; D may be TRBD1 (6 bases). This CDR3 region has 14 residues. Germline V CDR1 and CDR2: WSHSY, SAAADI. The germline V and J ends were trimmed by 8 bases and 0 bases, with 11 bases remaining between them. The CDR3 nucleotides are TGCGCCAGCGATACAGGGAGCTCCTACAATGAGCAGTTCTTC. It specifies CASDTGSSYNEQFF.

Ten or more counts support this clonotype. The chain couples TRBV7-6 to TRBJ2-2; a weak D match, TRBD1 (6 bases). V shed 2 bases and J shed 6 bases, with 19 bases lying between them. Germline V lookup: CDR1 SGHVS, CDR2 FNYEAQ. The CDR3 loop spans 17 amino acids. The CDR3 reads CASSLLPRPDRSGELFF. CDR3 sequence (DNA): TGTGCCAGCAGCTTATTACCCCGCCCCGACAGGTCCGGGGAGCTGTTTTTT.

This clonotype was observed at least ten times. The V gene is TRBV20-1, the J gene TRBJ1-2; D is uncertain. This CDR3 spans 12 amino acids. V was clipped by 2 bases and J by 5 bases, with 9 bases between them. Germline V gene data show CDR1 as DFQATT and CDR2 as SNEGSKA (reference sequence). The CDR3 DNA is TGCAGTGCTAGACCCCAGGCTTATGGCTACACCTTC. Translation gives CSARPQAYGYTF.

This clonotype was observed at least ten times. CDR3 in DNA: TGTGCCAGCAGCTTAGGGGGGGTCGGAAATCAGCCCCAGCATTTT. This codes for CASSLGGVGNQPQHF. The chain couples TRBV7-8 to TRBJ1-5, with a weak D call TRBD1 (5 bases). The CDR3 runs 15 residues. V was clipped by 1 base and J by 4 bases, with 11 bases between them. Per the germline V gene, CDR1 is SGHVS and CDR2 is FQNEAQ.

The chain employs TRBV28 and TRBJ2-7; D may be TRBD1 (6 bases). V was trimmed by 5 bases and J by 2 bases, leaving 7 bases between them. Germline lookup yields CDR1 MDHEN and CDR2 SYDVKM. This CDR3 is built from 12 residues. CDR3 nucleotide sequence: TGTGCCAGCAGTGACAGGCCCTACGAGCAGTACTTC. Amino acids: CASSDRPYEQYF.

V and J are TRBV29-1 and TRBJ1-2; perhaps TRBD1 as D (5 bases). The CDR3 runs to 13 residues. V was shortened by 4 bases and J by 4 bases, with 13 bases between the two germline ends. Germline V lookup: CDR1 SQVTM, CDR2 ANQGSEA. CDR3 residues: CSVAPGPGYGYTF. Written as DNA, the CDR3 is TGCAGCGTTGCCCCGGGACCGGGCTATGGCTACACCTTC.

In its sample, this clonotype was seen many times. V and J are TRBV7-9 and TRBJ2-4; 9 nucleotides match TRBD1. The CDR3 is 15 residues long. V trimming: 4 bases; J trimming: 3 bases; junction bases outside the gene matches: 4. Germline V gives CDR1 SEHNR, CDR2 FQNEAQ (reference sequence). The CDR3 DNA reads TGTGCCAGCAGCTCGGACAGGGGAGACAAAAACATTCAGTACTTC. Amino acids: CASSSDRGDKNIQYF.

This clonotype was observed many times. The rearrangement joins TRBV10-3 to TRBJ2-1; 7 bases line up with TRBD1. The CDR3 extends over 13 amino acids. Germline CDR1 is ENHRY and CDR2 is SYGVKD. With 4 bases clipped from V and 7 bases from J, the junction kept 4 bases outside the gene matches. For the CDR3, the DNA is TGTGCCATCAGTGCCCCAGGGGGAAATGAGCAGTTCTTC. This codes for CAISAPGGNEQFF.

This clonotype was counted ten times or more. The CDR3 here is CASSYGGFTNEKLFF. The CDR3 DNA follows: TGTGCCAGCAGTTACGGGGGGTTCACTAATGAAAAACTGTTTTTT. The genes are TRBV6-6 and TRBJ1-4, with D perhaps matching TRBD1 (5 bases). CDR3 length: 15 residues. Germline V CDR1 and CDR2: MNHNY, SVGAGI (reference sequence). V was pared by 2 bases and J by 2 bases, with 9 bases between.

This clonotype came up a few times. The genes are TRBV2 and TRBJ2-7; 10 bases are shared with TRBD1. CDR3 length: 15 residues. V gave up 0 bases and J gave up 4 bases; unmatched junction bases: 3. Germline V gene lookup returns CDR1 SNHLY and CDR2 FYNNEI. In DNA form, the CDR3 reads TGTGCCAGCAGTGAAGCCCCGGGACAGGGGTACGAGCAGTACTTC. This sequence encodes CASSEAPGQGYEQYF.

This clonotype was found a few times. The chain employs TRBV12-3 or TRBV12-4 and TRBJ2-1; the match to TRBD2 covers 15 bases. The V and J ends lost 6 bases and 4 bases, in that order; junction bases with no gene match: 7. This CDR3 is 17 amino acids long. In nucleotides, the CDR3 is TGTGCCAGCAGGTTCGGGACTAGCGGGGGGATGTACAATGAGCAGTTCTTC. Residues: CASRFGTSGGMYNEQFF.

The rearrangement links TRBV3-1 to TRBJ1-5; TRBD1 is a possible D gene (6 bases). Germline-derived CDR1 and CDR2 are LGHDT and YNNKEL (reference sequence). The CDR3 contains 15 residues. V was pared by 1 base and J by 4 bases, with 11 bases between. CDR3 protein: CASSQGTAENQPQHF. The DNA of the CDR3 is TGTGCCAGCAGCCAAGGGACAGCTGAAAATCAGCCCCAGCATTTT.

This clonotype was seen many times. The rearrangement uses TRBV6-5 and TRBJ1-4; D is unclear. Germline V gene data show CDR1 as MNHEY and CDR2 as SVGAGI. V gave up 0 bases and J gave up 5 bases, with 10 bases separating them. The CDR3 spans 15 residues. The CDR3 loop reads CASSYSGQKNEKLFF. CDR3 in DNA: TGTGCCAGCAGTTACTCGGGCCAGAAAAATGAAAAACTGTTTTTT.

Regarding this clonotype: Possible read error: a much larger clone is one base away. The V call is TRBV7-6, the J call TRBJ2-7, with D possibly matching TRBD2 (5 bases). Between the trimmed V and J ends, which lost 8 bases and 3 bases, there was a span of 17 bases. The CDR3 is 14 amino acids. Germline values: CDR1 SGHVS, CDR2 FNYEAQ. CDR3 nucleotide sequence: TGTGCCAGCGGATGGACTTTGTGGAACTACGAGCAGTACTTC. Amino acid sequence: CASGWTLWNYEQYF.

This clonotype was seen many times. The chain employs TRBV10-2 and TRBJ2-7; D not resolved. Per germline, CDR1 WSHSY and CDR2 SAAADI. Trimming shortened V by 8 bases and J by 0 bases, and 14 bases separated the two germline ends. The CDR3 extends over 14 amino acids. The CDR3 DNA follows: TGCGCCAGCCGTCGTGGGAAAAGCTCCTACGAGCAGTACTTC. The encoded protein is CASRRGKSSYEQYF.

This clonotype showed up many times. This chain links TRBV5-1 with TRBJ2-7, with TRBD1 matching over 8 bases. CDR3 size: 14 residues. Germline V CDR1 and CDR2: SGHRS, YFSETQ. V dropped 3 bases and J dropped 3; count of bases not matched to a gene: 5. This CDR3 is CASSSGQGFYEQYF. The CDR3 coding sequence is TGCGCCAGCAGCTCAGGACAGGGATTCTACGAGCAGTACTTC.